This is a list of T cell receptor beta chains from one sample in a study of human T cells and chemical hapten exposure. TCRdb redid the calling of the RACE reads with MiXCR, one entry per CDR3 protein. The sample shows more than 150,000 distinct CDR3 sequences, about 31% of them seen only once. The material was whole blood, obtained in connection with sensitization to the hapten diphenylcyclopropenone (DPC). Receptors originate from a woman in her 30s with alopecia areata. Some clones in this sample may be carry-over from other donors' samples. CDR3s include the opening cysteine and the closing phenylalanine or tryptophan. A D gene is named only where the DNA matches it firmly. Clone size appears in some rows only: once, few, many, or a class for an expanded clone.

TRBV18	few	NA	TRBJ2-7	CASSPSVRGEQYF	TGTGCCAGCTCACCATCGGTTAGGGGCGAGCAGTACTTC
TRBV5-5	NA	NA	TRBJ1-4	CASSSRGSTNEKLFF	TGTGCCAGCAGCTCCAGGGGTTCGACTAATGAAAAACTGTTTTTT
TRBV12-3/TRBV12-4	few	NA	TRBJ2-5	CASSFGTQETQYF	TGTGCCAGCAGTTTTGGGACTCAAGAGACCCAGTACTTC
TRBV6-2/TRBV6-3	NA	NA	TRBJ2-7	CATGLTGGGQYF	TGTGCCACCGGCCTTACCGGAGGGGGGCAGTACTTC
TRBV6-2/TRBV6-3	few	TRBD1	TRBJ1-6	CASREQGQPLHF	TGTGCCAGCAGGGAACAGGGGCAACCCCTCCACTTT
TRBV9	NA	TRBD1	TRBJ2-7	CASSVSRDSRYEQYF	TGTGCCAGCAGCGTAAGCCGGGACAGCCGCTACGAGCAGTACTTC
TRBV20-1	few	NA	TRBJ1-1	CSATSPLNTEAFF	TGCAGTGCTACCTCCCCGCTGAACACTGAAGCTTTCTTT
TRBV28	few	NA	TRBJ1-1	CASSFSPDMNTEAFF	TGTGCCAGCAGTTTTAGCCCGGACATGAACACTGAAGCTTTCTTT
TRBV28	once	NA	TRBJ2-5	CASSFPLAGYQETQYF	TGTGCCAGCAGTTTCCCCTTGGCGGGCTACCAAGAGACCCAGTACTTC
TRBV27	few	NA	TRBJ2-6	CASSLRLSGANVLTF	TGTGCCAGCAGTTTACGACTTTCTGGGGCCAACGTCCTGACTTTC
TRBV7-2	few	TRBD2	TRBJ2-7	CASSRSSGGVHEQYF	TGTGCCAGCAGCAGATCTAGCGGGGGTGTCCACGAGCAGTACTTC
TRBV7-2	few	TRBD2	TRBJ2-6	CASSLRLAGHSGANVLTF	TGTGCCAGCAGCTTACGGCTAGCGGGCCACTCTGGGGCCAACGTCCTGACTTTC